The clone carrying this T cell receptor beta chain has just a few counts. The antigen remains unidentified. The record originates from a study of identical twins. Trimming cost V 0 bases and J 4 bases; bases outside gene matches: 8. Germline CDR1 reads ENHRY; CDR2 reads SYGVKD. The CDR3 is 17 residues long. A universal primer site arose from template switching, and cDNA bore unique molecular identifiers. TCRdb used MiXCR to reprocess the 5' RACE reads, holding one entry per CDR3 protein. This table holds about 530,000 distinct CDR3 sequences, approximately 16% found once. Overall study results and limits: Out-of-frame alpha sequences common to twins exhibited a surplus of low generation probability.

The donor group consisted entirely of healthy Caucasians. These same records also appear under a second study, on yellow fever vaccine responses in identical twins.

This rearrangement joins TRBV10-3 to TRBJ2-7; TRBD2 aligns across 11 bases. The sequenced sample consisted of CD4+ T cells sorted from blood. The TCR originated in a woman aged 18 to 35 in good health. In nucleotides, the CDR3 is TGTGCCATCAGTGAGTCGATCGGATTAGCGGGAGGGTACGAGCAGTACTTC. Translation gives CAISESIGLAGGYEQYF.